The source of this T cell receptor (beta chain) is a study of T-cell reconstitution after alpha-beta-depleted transplantation in children. Broader study findings: Surviving recipient cells, namely T cells and thymic progenitors, were the source of high day-60 TCRbeta diversity in some patients. Alpha-beta T cells present about two months after transplant were reported to originate from several hundred expanded graft clones. Among T cells one year after transplant, newly produced cells accounted for most counts and diversity.

The TCRbeta library was prepared with unique molecular identifiers. TCRdb reanalysed the PCR reads using MiXCR and keeps one entry per CDR3 protein. The data contain about 980,000 distinct CDR3 sequences, about 31% of them seen just once; the ten biggest clones take up 25% to 35%. Trimming cost V 2 bases and J 0 bases, with 8 bases left between them. The germline V gene encodes CDR1 SGHVS and CDR2 FNYEAQ. This CDR3 region has 15 residues. This clonotype was counted many times. As yet, its antigen is unknown. The chain combines TRBV7-6 with TRBJ2-1; D gene ambiguous. The source material was PBMCs, mostly from graft donor cells, sampled 360 days after TCRalphabeta/CD19-depleted stem cell transplant. The origin of this receptor is a boy less than two years old who had a stem cell transplant for SCID, so the T cells may come from the graft donor. The CDR3 DNA reads as TGTGCCAGCAGCTTACAGCCGAGCTCCTACAATGAGCAGTTCTTC. Amino acids: CASSLQPSSYNEQFF.